The following is a T cell receptor (beta chain) sequence with its context. Its antigen is not known. The source of the sample is a study of identical twins. General study findings and limits: Twin-shared out-of-frame alpha sequences showed excess low generation probability.

Each CDR3 protein gets one entry after TCRdb re-called the 5' RACE reads with MiXCR. The sample holds about 470,000 distinct CDR3 sequences, around 24% seen once. The CDR3 extends over 15 amino acids. The germline V and J ends were trimmed by 4 bases and 1 base, with 14 bases remaining between them. The V gene's germline CDR1 is SGHRS and CDR2 YFSETQ. In addition, the sample was reused for a study of T cells expressing NK-cell markers.

The chain combines TRBV5-1 with TRBJ2-5, with D possibly matching TRBD1 (7 bases). The sample was CD4+ T cells sorted from blood. This sequence was found in a young woman in good health. CDR3 loop: CASSTQGGFQETQYF. The DNA of the CDR3 is TGCGCCAGCAGCACCCAGGGGGGATTCCAAGAGACCCAGTACTTC. The whole variable domain, remainder taken from reference TRBV5-1 and TRBJ2-5, is KAGVTQTPRYLIKTRGQQVTLSCSPISGHRSVSWYQQTPGQGLQFLFEYFSETQRNKGNFPGRFSGRQFSNSRSEMNVSTLELGDSALYLCASSTQGGFQETQYFGPGTRLLVL.